This TCR beta chain was identified during a study of T cell changes during pregnancy in multiple sclerosis (dated by TCRdb to about 2019). At the level of the whole study: Changes in the T cell repertoire over the course of pregnancy were examined in this study in women with multiple sclerosis.

Libraries were prepared through the immunoSEQ multiplex PCR assay. The table comes from immuneACCESS by way of TCRdb, which keeps in-frame sequences with V and J called. Part of the clones is missing from these tables; in studies checked, under half for an unresolved V gene and the rest for unknown reasons. For this sample there are 50,000 to 70,000 clones; roughly 90% appear just once. 1.4% of the sample lies in the top ten. Concerning this clone itself: Its antigen target is currently unknown. The input lacks base qualities; no much larger clone sits a single base away.

Here the sequenced sample was peripheral blood, taken in the second trimester of pregnancy. This receptor was taken from a female donor with multiple sclerosis, enrolled in a pregnancy study.

The nucleotide sequence is given as TGTGCCAGCAGCCGACAGGTTTGGGAAAAACTGTTTTTT. Its protein is CASSRQVWEKLFF. The rearrangement joined TRBV5-6 to TRBJ1-4, and perhaps TRBD1 as D gene, on 6 matching bases. The V end loses 4 bases and the J end loses 8 bases, and a stretch of 12 bases separates them. The CDR3 spans 13 residues, from the cysteine through the phenylalanine. Here the CDR3 DNA is all that survives: 39 bases in frame from base 1. From the germline V gene, CDR1 is SGHDT and CDR2 is YYEEEE.